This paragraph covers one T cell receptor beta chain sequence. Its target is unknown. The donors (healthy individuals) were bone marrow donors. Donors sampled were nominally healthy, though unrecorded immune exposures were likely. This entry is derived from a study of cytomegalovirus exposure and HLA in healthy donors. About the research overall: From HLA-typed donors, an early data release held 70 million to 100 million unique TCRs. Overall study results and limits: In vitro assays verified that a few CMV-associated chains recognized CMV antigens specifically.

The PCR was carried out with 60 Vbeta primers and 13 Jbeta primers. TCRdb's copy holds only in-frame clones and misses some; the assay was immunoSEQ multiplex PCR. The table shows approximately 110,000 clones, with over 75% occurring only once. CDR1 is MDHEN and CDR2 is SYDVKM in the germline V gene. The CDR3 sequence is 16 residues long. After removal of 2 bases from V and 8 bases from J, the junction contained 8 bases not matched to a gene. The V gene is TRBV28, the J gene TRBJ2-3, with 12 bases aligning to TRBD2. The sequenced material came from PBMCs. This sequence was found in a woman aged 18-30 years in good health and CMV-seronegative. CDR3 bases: TGTGCCAGCAGTTTAGGGCTAGCGGGGGGGCTGGGTACGCAGTATTTT. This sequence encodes CASSLGLAGGLGTQYF.